This T cell receptor beta chain comes out of a study of metastatic and nonmetastatic thyroid tumors (dated by TCRdb to the early 2020s). Context from the whole study: For patients with malignant and with benign thyroid disease, the researchers compared repertoires between peripheral blood samples and tumor or nodule tissue samples.

The paper as a whole reports these results and caveats: TCR beta diversity was reported as significantly higher in malignant tumors than in benign nodules, in both blood and tumor samples.

Library generation was performed with PCR. For sequencing, an Illumina HiSeq 4000 was employed. The TCR beta-chain CDR3 region of each patient was profiled by high-throughput sequencing. As for the original processing: CDR3 differences across clinicopathological groups were used to build a classifier for discriminating distant-metastatic papillary thyroid cancer patients. To measure repertoire diversity the researchers used the Shannon index, while the Morisita-Horn index served to gauge how similar the tumor and blood repertoires were. In-frame beta chains were kept once TCRdb had trimmed the public reads at Q25 with fastp and called clones with MiXCR. These V and J calls rely on TCRdb rather than the paper's analysis. For this sample there are about 38,000 clones; approximately 26% appear just once. The ten most abundant clones make up roughly 8.8% of the sample. This clone was detected a few times. Its binding antigen is unknown. Per-nucleotide qualities are absent, and no much larger clonotype sits a single base away.

No treatment had been received by any patient before thyroid surgery. Patient clinical samples collected from about 2011 to 2019 were retrospectively analysed using T-cell receptor beta sequencing. The germline V and J ends show losses of 4 bases and 4 bases respectively, and no gene match explains 6 bases of the junction. In the germline V gene (reference sequence), CDR1 corresponds to WNHNN and CDR2 to SYGVQD. From the cysteine through the phenylalanine, the CDR3 covers 15 amino acids. Just CDR3 DNA is preserved here, 45 bases in frame from base 1. The sequencing sample was made of blood. The sequence was collected from a female donor with papillary thyroid cancer or a benign thyroid nodule (not recorded which). Some clones in this sample may be carry-over from other donors' samples. Rearrangement joined TRBV10-1 to TRBJ2-1, and 8 junctional nucleotides match TRBD1. The CDR3 reads CASSVGQGLYNEQFF. The sequenced DNA is TGCGCCAGCAGTGTAGGACAGGGATTGTACAATGAGCAGTTCTTC.